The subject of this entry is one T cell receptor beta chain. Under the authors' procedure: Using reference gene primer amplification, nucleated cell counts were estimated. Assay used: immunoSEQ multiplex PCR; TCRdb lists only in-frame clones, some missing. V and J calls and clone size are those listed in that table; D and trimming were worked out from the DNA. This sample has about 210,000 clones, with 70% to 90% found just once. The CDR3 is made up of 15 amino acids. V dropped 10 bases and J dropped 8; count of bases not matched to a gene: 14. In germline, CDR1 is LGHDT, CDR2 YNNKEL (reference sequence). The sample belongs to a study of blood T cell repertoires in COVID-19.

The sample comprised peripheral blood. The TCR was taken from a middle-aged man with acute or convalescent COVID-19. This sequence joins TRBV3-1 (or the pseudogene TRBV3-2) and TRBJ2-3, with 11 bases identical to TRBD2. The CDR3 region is CATALAGGGRGTQYF. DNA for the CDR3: TGTGCCACCGCCCTAGCGGGAGGCGGACGCGGTACGCAGTATTTT.